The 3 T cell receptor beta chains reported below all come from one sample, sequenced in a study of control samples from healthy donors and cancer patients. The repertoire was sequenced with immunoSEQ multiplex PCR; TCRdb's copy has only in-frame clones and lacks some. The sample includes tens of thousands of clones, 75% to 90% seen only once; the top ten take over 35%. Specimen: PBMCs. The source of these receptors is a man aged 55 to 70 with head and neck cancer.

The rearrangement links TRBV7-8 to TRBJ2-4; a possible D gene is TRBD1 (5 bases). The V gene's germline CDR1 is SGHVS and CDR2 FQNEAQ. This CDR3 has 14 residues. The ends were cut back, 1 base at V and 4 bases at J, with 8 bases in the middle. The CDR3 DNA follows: TGTGCCAGCAGCTTAGGACAGTCTAAAAACATTCAGTACTTC. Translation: CASSLGQSKNIQYF.

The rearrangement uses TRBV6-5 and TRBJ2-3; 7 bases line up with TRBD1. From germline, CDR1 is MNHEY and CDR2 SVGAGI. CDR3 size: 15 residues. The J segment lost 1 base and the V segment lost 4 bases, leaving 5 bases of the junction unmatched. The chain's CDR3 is CASSSGQAGTDTQYF. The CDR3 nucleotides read TGTGCCAGCAGTTCTGGACAGGCTGGCACAGATACGCAGTATTTT.

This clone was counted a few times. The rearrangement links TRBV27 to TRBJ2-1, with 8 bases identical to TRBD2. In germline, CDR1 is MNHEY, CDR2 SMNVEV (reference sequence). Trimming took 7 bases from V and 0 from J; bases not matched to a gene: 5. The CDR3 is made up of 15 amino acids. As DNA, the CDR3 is TGTGCCAGCAAACCCCGGGAGGGCTCCTACAATGAGCAGTTCTTC. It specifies CASKPREGSYNEQFF.